Sequencing of this TCR beta chain was carried out in a study of T cell responses to AZD1222 COVID-19 vaccine (TCRdb year 2021). Background on the whole study: AZD1222 recipients with second doses at about 4 weeks or about 12 weeks were pooled, because spike-specific TCR depth and breadth did not differ between schedules. TCR sequencing was performed for 230 to 250 trial participants, of whom approximately 200 were given two doses of AZD1222 and around 25 were given two doses of MenACWY control vaccine. Trial participants were enrolled by age into 18-55, 56-69 and 70-plus year subgroups, with approximately 150, 28 and 58 TCR-sequenced participants respectively.

The label giving this sample's time point can be read as: baseline before first vaccination. Samples from vaccinated people were obtained from the UK trials COV001 and COV002, which included a single-blind randomized controlled phase 2/3 trial of AZD1222 (ChAdOx1 nCoV-19) in healthy adults. For TCRbeta chain sequencing, PBMC samples from trial participants were taken at day 0 and at day 28 after the second dose. V is reduced by 4 bases and J by 5 bases, leaving a spacing of 18 bases between them. Via the germline V gene (reference sequence), CDR1 is SGHNT and CDR2 YYREEE. The CDR3 holds 15 amino acids from the cysteine to the phenylalanine. The entry retains the CDR3 DNA only, 45 bases that are in frame from base 1. Details on this clone: The antigen it recognizes is unknown. No base quality information exists; no much larger clone differs at one position.

Findings and caveats that apply to the study as a whole: A significant rise in spike-specific TCR breadth and depth was observed after two AZD1222 doses relative to day 0 and relative to MenACWY recipients. Participants were mostly white British, with more females than males. The authors suggested clonal diversity may have been underestimated. The 56-69-year group was small, and its depth increase did not reach significance, likely because of low power. Epitopes outside the regions mutated in the B.1.351 and B.1.1.7 variants were reportedly recognized by nearly half of the unique spike-specific TCRs. Conclusions about previously exposed vaccinees were limited because only six AZD1222 recipients were SARS-CoV-2 seropositive at baseline. The whole spike protein was spanned by vaccine-associated CD4 TCRs, and dominant responses were seen in regions 160-218 and 743-854. No day 14 peak-response samples were available, so repertoires were characterized only after the peak T cell response.

The CDR3 regions of human TCRbeta chains were subjected to immunosequencing. The source study handled its data this way. TCRs in the repertoires were compared against a reference library of SARS-CoV-2-specific TCRs that had been generated with the MIRA antigen-specificity platform. Breadth meant the fraction of unique TCRs that were SARS-CoV-2-associated, whereas depth meant the fraction of total T cells that were SARS-CoV-2-associated. Using the MIRA data, each spike-specific TCR was mapped to the spike region that the TCR reacts to and placed in a CD4 or CD8 class. Log10-transformed breadth and depth values were compared by one-way ANOVA with Sidak's multiple comparisons tests. TCRdb carries this immuneACCESS record with in-frame sequences only. Its versions omit some clonotypes, under half of them owing to an unresolved V gene in the studies checked, with the rest unexplained. Clonal size and the V and J genes are those of that table, whereas D and trimming came from the DNA. The sample table lists around 160,000 clones, about nine tenths of them with a count of one. The ten largest make up roughly 4.7% of the sample.

The sample in question was peripheral blood, obtained on day 0 of AZD1222 vaccination. Recombination connected TRBV5-4 to TRBJ2-5; TRBD2 could be the D gene, as 6 bases match. The clonotype originates from an adult in good health. The nucleotide sequence reads as follows: TGTGCCAGCAGCCCCTACCGGGAGAGGAGGGAGACCCAGTACTTC. It translates as CASSPYRERRETQYF.